This record looks at one T cell receptor (beta chain) sequence and its context. The data are from a study of blood T cell repertoires in COVID-19. Germline V gene data show CDR1 as DFQATT and CDR2 as SNEGSKA (reference sequence). V lost 6 bases, J lost 4 bases, and 6 bases lay in between. The CDR3 contains 10 residues. Some clones are missing from TCRdb's copy, which holds only in-frame ones; the method was immunoSEQ multiplex PCR. The sample includes 350,000 to 400,000 clones, 80% to 90% of them seen just once. The sequenced sample was peripheral blood. The J gene is TRBJ1-2, the V gene TRBV20-1; D is undetermined. The receptor was isolated from a woman aged 25 to 39 with COVID-19, enrolled during active disease. CDR3 region: CSAMSYGYTF. For the CDR3, the DNA is TGCAGTGCCATGTCCTATGGCTACACCTTC.